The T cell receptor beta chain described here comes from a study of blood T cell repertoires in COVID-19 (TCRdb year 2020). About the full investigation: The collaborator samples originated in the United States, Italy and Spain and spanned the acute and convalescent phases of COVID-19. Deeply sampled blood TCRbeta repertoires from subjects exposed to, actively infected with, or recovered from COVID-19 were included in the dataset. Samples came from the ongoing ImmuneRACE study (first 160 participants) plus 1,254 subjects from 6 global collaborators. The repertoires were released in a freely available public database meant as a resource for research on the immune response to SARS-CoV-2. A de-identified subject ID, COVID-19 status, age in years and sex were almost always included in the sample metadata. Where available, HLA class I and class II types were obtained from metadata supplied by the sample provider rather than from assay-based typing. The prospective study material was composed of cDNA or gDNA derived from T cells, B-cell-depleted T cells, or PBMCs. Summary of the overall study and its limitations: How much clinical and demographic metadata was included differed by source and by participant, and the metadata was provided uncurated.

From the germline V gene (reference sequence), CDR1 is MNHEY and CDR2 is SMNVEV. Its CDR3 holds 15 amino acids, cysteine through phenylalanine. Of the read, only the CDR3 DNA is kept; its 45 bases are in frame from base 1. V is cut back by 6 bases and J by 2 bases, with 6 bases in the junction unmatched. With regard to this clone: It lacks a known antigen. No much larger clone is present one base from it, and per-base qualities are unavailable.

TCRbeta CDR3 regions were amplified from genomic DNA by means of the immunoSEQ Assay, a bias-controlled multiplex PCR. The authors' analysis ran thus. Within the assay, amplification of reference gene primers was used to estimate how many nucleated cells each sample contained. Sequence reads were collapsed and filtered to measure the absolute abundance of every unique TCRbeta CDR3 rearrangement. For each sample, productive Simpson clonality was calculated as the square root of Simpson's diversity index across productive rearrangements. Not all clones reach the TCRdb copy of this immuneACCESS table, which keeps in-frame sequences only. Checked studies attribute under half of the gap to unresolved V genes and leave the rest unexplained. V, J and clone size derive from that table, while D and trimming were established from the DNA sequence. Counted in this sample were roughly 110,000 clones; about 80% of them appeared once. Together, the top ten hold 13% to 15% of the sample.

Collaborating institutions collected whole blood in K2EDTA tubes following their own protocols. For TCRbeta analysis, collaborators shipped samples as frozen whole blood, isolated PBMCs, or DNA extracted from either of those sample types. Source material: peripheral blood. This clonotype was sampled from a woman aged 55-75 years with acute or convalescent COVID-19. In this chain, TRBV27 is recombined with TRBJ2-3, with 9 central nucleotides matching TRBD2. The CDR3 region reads CASSPAGGATDTQYF. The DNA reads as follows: TGTGCCAGCAGCCCAGCGGGAGGAGCCACAGATACGCAGTATTTT.